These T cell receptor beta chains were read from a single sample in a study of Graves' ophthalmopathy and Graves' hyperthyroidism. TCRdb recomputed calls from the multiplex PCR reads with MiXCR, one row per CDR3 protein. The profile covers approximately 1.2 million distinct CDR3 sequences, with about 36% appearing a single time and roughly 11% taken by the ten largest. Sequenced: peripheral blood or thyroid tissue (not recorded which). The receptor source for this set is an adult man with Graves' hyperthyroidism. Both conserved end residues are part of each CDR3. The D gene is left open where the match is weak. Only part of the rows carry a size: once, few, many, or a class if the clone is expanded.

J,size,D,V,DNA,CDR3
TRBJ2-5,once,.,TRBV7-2,TGTGCCAGCACAGCGGTTCAGGGGTCAGGTGAGACCCAGTACTTC,CASTAVQGSGETQYF
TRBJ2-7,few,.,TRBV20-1,TGCAGTGCTAGAGGATGGAGCTACGAGCAGTACTTC,CSARGWSYEQYF
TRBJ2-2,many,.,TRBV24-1,TGTGCCACCAGTGATTCTTTACGGACCGGGGAGCTGTTTTTT,CATSDSLRTGELFF
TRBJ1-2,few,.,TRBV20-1,TGCAGTGCTAGGCAATTTGGCTACACCTTC,CSARQFGYTF
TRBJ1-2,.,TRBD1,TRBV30,TGTGGAACGACAGGGTATAACTATGGCTACACCTTC,CGTTGYNYGYTF
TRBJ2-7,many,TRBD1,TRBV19,TGTGCCAGTTCCCCGGGACAGGTGAACGAGCAGTACTTC,CASSPGQVNEQYF
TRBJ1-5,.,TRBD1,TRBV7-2,TGTGCCAGCAGTGTCGACAGGGATCAGCCCCAGCGTTTT,CASSVDRDQPQRF
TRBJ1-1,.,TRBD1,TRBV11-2,TGTGCCAGCAGCCCGTGGGACAGGCTTCCGATGAACACTGAAGCTTTCTTT,CASSPWDRLPMNTEAFF
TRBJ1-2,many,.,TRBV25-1,TGTGCCAGCAGTGAATGGGGGTATCCTGGCTACACCTTC,CASSEWGYPGYTF
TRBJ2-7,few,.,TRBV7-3,TGTGCCAGCAGCCCAATAGCAACCACCTCCTACGAGCAGTACTTC,CASSPIATTSYEQYF
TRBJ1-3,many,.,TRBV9,TGTGCCAGCAGGCGAGACAGCTTCTCTGGAAACACCATATATTTT,CASRRDSFSGNTIYF
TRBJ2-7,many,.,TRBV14,TGTGCCAGCAGCCAAGGCTACGAGCAGTACTTC,CASSQGYEQYF
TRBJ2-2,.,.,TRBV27,TGTGCCAGCAGTTCGACAGGGAGGGCGAACACCGGGGAGCTGTTTTTT,CASSSTGRANTGELFF
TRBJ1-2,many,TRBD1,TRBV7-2,TGTGCCAGCAGCGCGACAGGGGCTACCCTTAACTATGGCTACACCTTC,CASSATGATLNYGYTF
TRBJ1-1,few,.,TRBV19,TGTGCCAGCAGCCACGGAACCTTTAACACTGAAGCTTTCTTT,CASSHGTFNTEAFF
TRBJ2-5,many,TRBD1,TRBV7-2,TGTGCCAGCAGCCGAACAGGGGGAGCGTACTTC,CASSRTGGAYF
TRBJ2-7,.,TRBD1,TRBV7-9,TGTGCCAGCAGCCCACGAGCCGGGACAGGGAGGTGGGAGCAGTACTTC,CASSPRAGTGRWEQYF
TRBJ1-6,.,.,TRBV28,TGTGCCAGCCGAGAGGGGACATTACGGAATAATTCACCCCTCCACTTT,CASREGTLRNNSPLHF
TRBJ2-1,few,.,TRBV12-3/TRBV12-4,TGTGCCAGCTCCCAAGACCGCCACAATGAGCAGTTCTTC,CASSQDRHNEQFF
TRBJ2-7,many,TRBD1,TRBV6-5,TGTGCCAGCAGTTACCGAGACAGGGTCTACGAGCAGTACTTC,CASSYRDRVYEQYF
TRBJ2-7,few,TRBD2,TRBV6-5,TGTGCCAGCAGTATCGGGACTAGCGGGGCCACGGACGAGCAGTACTTC,CASSIGTSGATDEQYF
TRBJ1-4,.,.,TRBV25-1,TGTGCCAGCGGAGAGGAGAATGAAAAACTGTTTTTT,CASGEENEKLFF
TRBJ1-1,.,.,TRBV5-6,TGTGCCAGCAGCGGGGTCCCACAGACGAACACTGAAGCTTTCTTT,CASSGVPQTNTEAFF
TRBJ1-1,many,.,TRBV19,TGTGCCAGTTCCCGCGACCCAGCAGGTGAAGCTTTCTTT,CASSRDPAGEAFF
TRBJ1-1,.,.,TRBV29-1,TGCAGCGGGGGGACTGACACTGAAGCTTTCTTT,CSGGTDTEAFF
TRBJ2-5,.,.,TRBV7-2,TGCGCCAGCAGCCAAGATTGGACGGCGACTAGCCAAGAGACCCAGTACTTC,CASSQDWTATSQETQYF
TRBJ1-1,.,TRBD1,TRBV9,TGTGCCAGCAGCGTGGTACAGGGGCCCACTGAAGCTTTCTTT,CASSVVQGPTEAFF
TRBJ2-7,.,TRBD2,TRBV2,TGTGCCAGTGTAGCGGGAGCCTACGAGCAGTACTTC,CASVAGAYEQYF
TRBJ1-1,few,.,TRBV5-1,TGCGCCAGCAGCTACGGGGACACCCCAGAAGCTTTCTTT,CASSYGDTPEAFF
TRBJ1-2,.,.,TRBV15,TGTGCCACCAGCAGATCTTATCTCTGGGACACCCAAGCGGGGGGCTACACCTTC,CATSRSYLWDTQAGGYTF
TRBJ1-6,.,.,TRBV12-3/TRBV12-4,TGTGCCAGCAGTCTCATTTTAAGTTCACCCCTCCACTTT,CASSLILSSPLHF
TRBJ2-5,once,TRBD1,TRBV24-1,TGTGCCAGCAGCCCAAGACAGGGACCCTTCCAAGAGACCCAGTACTTC,CASSPRQGPFQETQYF
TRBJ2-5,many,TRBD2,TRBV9,TGTGCCAGCAGCGCAGGGACTAGCGGGAGCGAGACCCAGTACTTC,CASSAGTSGSETQYF